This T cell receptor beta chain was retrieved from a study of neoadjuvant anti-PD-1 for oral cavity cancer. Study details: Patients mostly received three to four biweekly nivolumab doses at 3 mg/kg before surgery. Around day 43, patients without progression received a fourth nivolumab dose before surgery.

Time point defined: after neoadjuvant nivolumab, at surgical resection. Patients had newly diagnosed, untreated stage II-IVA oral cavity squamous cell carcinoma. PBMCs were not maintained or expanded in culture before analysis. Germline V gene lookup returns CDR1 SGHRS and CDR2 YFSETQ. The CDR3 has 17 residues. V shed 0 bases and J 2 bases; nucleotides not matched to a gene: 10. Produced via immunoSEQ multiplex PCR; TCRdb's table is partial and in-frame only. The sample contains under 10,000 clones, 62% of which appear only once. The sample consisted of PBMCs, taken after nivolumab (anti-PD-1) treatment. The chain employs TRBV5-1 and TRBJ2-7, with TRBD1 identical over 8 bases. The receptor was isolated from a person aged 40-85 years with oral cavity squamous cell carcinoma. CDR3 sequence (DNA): TGCGCCAGCAGCTTGGACAGCCTCCGGGACAGGACCTACGAGCAGTACTTC. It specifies CASSLDSLRDRTYEQYF.